This TCR beta chain was identified in a study of persistence of HIV-infected CD4 T cells. Sequencing used immunoSEQ version 4 in survey mode. Each sample used up to about 1 ug genomic DNA diluted to around 9.9 ng/uL. Clones were sequenced by immunoSEQ multiplex PCR, and TCRdb holds only the in-frame ones, with some missing. The table has tens of thousands of clones, 88% seen once; the top ten hold roughly 0.44%. V was clipped by 1 base and J by 6 bases, with 10 bases between them. This CDR3 spans 14 amino acids. Per germline, CDR1 SGHDN and CDR2 FVKESK. Cells were stimulated nonspecifically with anti-CD3/anti-CD28 magnetic beads. Sorting of responding CD4+ T cells relied on upregulated CD40 ligand together with CD69. These HIV-1-infected adults initiated suppressive ART in chronic infection. Plasma HIV-1 RNA stayed below 50 copies/mL for at least 4 years. Stimulated PBMCs had first been depleted of CD8+ T cells.

In this sample, this clone turned up once. What it binds is unknown. The specimen was CD4+ T cells sorted from PBMCs after approximately 19-hour stimulation, collected from a patient who received antiretroviral therapy. The chain couples TRBV14 to TRBJ2-1; TRBD1 is a possible D gene (6 bases). This TCR derives from an adult woman with HIV who was CMV-seropositive. DNA for the CDR3: TGTGCCAGCAGCCAAGTGAGGGGGAGCAATGAGCAGTTCTTC. As protein: CASSQVRGSNEQFF.